This T cell receptor beta chain was recorded in a study of tumor-infiltrating lymphocytes in primary liver carcinoma. Germline CDR1 and CDR2: SQVTM and ANQGSEA. The CDR3 length is 12 residues. Starting material of about 480 ng total RNA yielded TCR beta cDNA via a constant-region primer. Three-round nested multiplex PCR performed with slightly modified ARM-PCR produced the TCR beta libraries. In the first two PCR rounds, TRBV1-TRBV30 forward primers were paired with a C-beta reverse primer, and each round lasted around 10 cycles. TCRdb re-derived calls from the multiplex PCR reads in MiXCR, one entry per CDR3 protein. The sample has fewer than 350,000 distinct CDR3 sequences, 65% seen once. Out of unsorted whole blood came the blood RNA, and germline DNA was extracted as well. A remark on this clonotype: One junction end disagrees with the germline gene, perhaps due to a read error.

Sequenced input: peripheral blood. This receptor was identified in a man aged 35-49 years with primary liver carcinoma and hepatitis B virus infection. The V and J genes are TRBV29-1 and TRBJ2-7; possible D gene TRBD2, 5 bases. CDR3 in amino acids: CSIRQAGYEQYF. The DNA of the CDR3 is TGCAGCATTCGTCAGGCGGGCTACGAGCAGTATTTC.